This T cell receptor (beta chain) was profiled in a study of T cells after posttransplantation cyclophosphamide. Produced via immunoSEQ multiplex PCR; TCRdb's table is partial and in-frame only. The profile covers 7,000 or so clones, none occurring a single time. Treatment was busulfan-fludarabine conditioning, a marrow graft, and cyclophosphamide on days +3 and +4. CDR3 length: 15 residues. V gave up 1 base and J gave up 5 bases; unmatched junction bases: 5. Germline V gives CDR1 GTSNPN, CDR2 SVGIG (reference sequence). This clone was counted a few times. The starting material was PBMCs, obtained after allogeneic stem cell transplant with posttransplant cyclophosphamide. The receptor was isolated from a female patient aged 45-65 years who received an allogeneic stem cell transplant from an unrelated donor, was CMV-positive, and had acute GVHD only. Some T cells could come from the graft donor. The J gene is TRBJ2-3, the V gene TRBV30; 11 positions match TRBD2. The CDR3, as DNA: TGTGCCTGGAGTGATAGCGGGAGGGCTGGAGATACGCAGTATTTT. It encodes CAWSDSGRAGDTQYF. The full variable domain, its missing parts supplied by reference TRBV30 and TRBJ2-3, is SQTIHQWPATLVQPVGSPLSLECTVEGTSNPNLYWYRQAAGRGLQLLFYSVGIGQISSEVPQNLSASRPQDRQFILSSKKLLLSDSGFYLCAWSDSGRAGDTQYFGPGTRLTVL.